A single sample gave rise to the 25 T cell receptor beta chains below, sequenced in a study of OX40 agonist ivuxolimab in advanced cancers. TCRdb's table, derived via immunoSEQ multiplex PCR, lists solely in-frame clones and lacks some. The data hold around 44,000 clones, with approximately 89% observed a single time. This specimen was CD4+ or CD8+ T cells sorted from blood, taken in a trial of the OX40 agonist ivuxolimab. These receptors came from an adult with an advanced solid tumor such as melanoma, head and neck, liver or kidney cancer.

The chain uses TRBV6-6 and TRBJ2-7; D is ambiguous. V gave up 4 bases and J gave up 9 bases, with 13 bases separating them. This CDR3 region has 12 residues. Germline CDR1 is MNHNY and CDR2 is SVGAGI (reference sequence). In DNA, the CDR3 is TGTGCCAGCAGTTCGACTGAGTTCGGGCAGTACTTC. Amino acids: CASSSTEFGQYF.

The chain combines TRBV2 with TRBJ1-2; D perhaps matches TRBD1 (5 bases). Germline V gene sequence: CDR1 SNHLY, CDR2 FYNNEI. The CDR3 loop spans 18 amino acids. Trimming shortened V by 4 bases and J by 3 bases, and 24 bases separated the two germline ends. The CDR3 loop is CASSAFLTQASPDYGYTF. For the CDR3, the DNA is TGTGCCAGCAGTGCATTCCTGACACAGGCCTCACCGGACTATGGCTACACCTTC.

The DNA of the CDR3 is TGTGCCAGCAGTATAGGACAGTCAGCTGTAAATGAGCAGTTCTTC. Its protein product is CASSIGQSAVNEQFF. This sequence joins TRBV9 and TRBJ2-1; a weak D match, TRBD1 (6 bases). The CDR3 loop spans 15 amino acids. Trimming left V 5 bases short and J 7 bases short, with 19 bases between. From germline, CDR1 is SGDLS and CDR2 YYNGEE.

As for this clone: Because it lacks the conserved phenylalanine or tryptophan at the end, this CDR3 is likely a read error. The rearrangement uses TRBV6-1 and TRBJ1-6; the D is unclear. CDR3 length: 13 amino acids. V dropped 2 bases and J dropped 10 bases, with 9 bases sitting between them. The germline V gene has CDR1 MNHNS and CDR2 SASEGT. The DNA for the CDR3 is TGTGCCAGCAGTGAAATAAAGGGATCACCCCTCCACCTT. Translation: CASSEIKGSPLHL.

The genes are TRBV6-6 and TRBJ2-3; TRBD2 is a possible D gene (6 bases). Germline V gene lookup returns CDR1 MNHNY and CDR2 SVGAGI (reference sequence). The CDR3 runs to 14 residues. The V and J ends lost 5 bases and 3 bases respectively, with 12 bases between them. CDR3: CASSLRDFTDTQYF. CDR3 nucleotides: TGTGCCAGCAGTCTGAGGGACTTTACAGATACGCAGTATTTT.

The genes are TRBV7-9 and TRBJ2-5; 7 bases are shared with TRBD1. J lost 5 bases, V lost 5 bases, and 11 bases had no gene match. The CDR3 runs 15 residues. The germline gives CDR1 SEHNR, CDR2 FQNEAQ (reference sequence). The CDR3 DNA reads as TGTGCCAGCAGCCCGGAACGAGGGGGCTTTGAGACCCAGTACTTC. It yields the protein CASSPERGGFETQYF.

The chain uses TRBV15 and TRBJ2-2; D perhaps matches TRBD2 (6 bases). Between the trimmed V and J ends, which lost 0 bases and 4 bases, there was a span of 9 bases. CDR3 length equals 15 residues. Per germline, CDR1 LNHNV and CDR2 YYDKDF (reference sequence). Written as DNA, the CDR3 is TGTGCCACCAGCAGAGAAGCCGGGGGCACCGGGGAGCTGTTTTTT. Its protein is CATSREAGGTGELFF.

V is TRBV4-1 and J is TRBJ1-1; no firm D call. Germline CDR1 is MGHRA and CDR2 is YSYEKL. Trimming took 5 bases from V and 1 from J, leaving 14 bases between them. CDR3 length equals 15 residues. CDR3 DNA: TGCGCCAGCAGCAAGGGCGAGGGTACGAACACTGAAGCTTTCTTT. Protein: CASSKGEGTNTEAFF.

The chain recombines TRBV7-9 with TRBJ2-2; no reliable D call. The germline gives CDR1 SEHNR, CDR2 FQNEAQ (reference sequence). V lost 3 bases to trimming and J lost 7 bases, with 15 bases between them. CDR3 length: 15 amino acids. The CDR3 coding sequence is TGTGCCAGCAGCTTTTTGGTGGATCCGGGCGGGGAGCTGTTTTTT. Its protein is CASSFLVDPGGELFF.

The gene calls are TRBV29-1 and TRBJ2-7, with D uncertain. This CDR3 is 17 amino acids long. Germline assignment: CDR1 SQVTM and CDR2 ANQGSEA. Trimming removed 0 bases from V and 0 bases from J, with 18 bases in between. In DNA form, the CDR3 reads TGCAGCGTTGAAGATAAAGAGGTTGGCAGGAGCTCCTACGAGCAGTACTTC. Translated, it gives CSVEDKEVGRSSYEQYF.

This clone showed up just once. Here the CDR3 reads CASSWPGANTEAFF. The CDR3 DNA reads as TGTGCCAGCAGCTGGCCGGGGGCGAACACTGAAGCTTTCTTT. The chain links TRBV16 to TRBJ1-1; D might be TRBD1 (6 bases). V shed 5 bases and J shed 1 base, with 11 bases lying between them. Germline loops: CDR1 KGHSY, CDR2 FQNENV. The CDR3 covers 14 residues.

The chain uses TRBV11-1 and TRBJ2-3; the D gene could be TRBD1 or TRBD2 (5 bases each). The V gene lost 4 bases and the J gene lost 1 base, with 12 bases spanning the gap. The CDR3 totals 15 residues. In germline, CDR1 is SGHAT, CDR2 FQDESV (reference sequence). The CDR3 sequence is CASSSVGEGTDTQYF. The CDR3 DNA sequence: TGTGCCAGCAGCTCCGTGGGGGAAGGCACAGATACGCAGTATTTT. Using reference TRBV11-1 and TRBJ2-3 for the parts outside the CDR3, the full variable domain is EAEVAQSPRYKITEKSQAVAFWCDPISGHATLYWYRQILGQGPELLVQFQDESVVDDSQLPKDRFSAERLKGVDSTLKIQPAELGDSAMYLCASSSVGEGTDTQYFGPGTRLTVL.

The CDR3 DNA sequence: TGTGCCAGCAGCTTGGGGGGGCCGAGGGAGCAGTACTTC. Translating gives CASSLGGPREQYF. The V and J genes are TRBV13 and TRBJ2-7; tentatively, D is TRBD2 (7 bases). The CDR3 extends over 13 amino acids. Germline V lookup: CDR1 PRHDT, CDR2 FYEKMQ (reference sequence). Trimming pared 3 bases from V and 7 bases from J, leaving 13 bases between. The variable domain in full, completed from reference TRBV13 and TRBJ2-7, reads AAGVIQSPRHLIKEKRETATLKCYPIPRHDTVYWYQQGPGQDPQFLISFYEKMQSDKGSIPDRFSAQQFSDYHSELNMSSLELGDSALYFCASSLGGPREQYFGPGTRLTVT.

The rearrangement uses TRBV2 and TRBJ2-7, with TRBD2 as a possible D gene (5 bases). This CDR3 spans 15 amino acids. Germline V gene lookup returns CDR1 SNHLY and CDR2 FYNNEI. The V end lost 7 bases, the J end lost 6 bases, and 22 bases lay between the germline ends. The CDR3 region has the DNA TGTGCCAGCATAATCCTAGGGAGACACAACGGCGAGCAGTACTTC. Amino acids: CASIILGRHNGEQYF. Supplemented by reference TRBV2 and TRBJ2-7, the full variable domain reads EPEVTQTPSHQVTQMGQEVILRCVPISNHLYFYWYRQILGQKVEFLVSFYNNEISEKSEIFDDQFSVERPDGSNFTLKIRSTKLEDSAMYFCASIILGRHNGEQYFGPGTRLTVT.

This rearrangement joins TRBV4-3 to TRBJ2-4; no firm D call. Germline CDR1 and CDR2: LGHNA and YSLEER. The CDR3 is 15 residues long. Trimming cost V 1 base and J 0 bases, with 7 bases left between them. The CDR3 sequence: CASSQGIVAKNIQYF. DNA for the CDR3: TGCGCCAGCAGCCAAGGAATCGTAGCCAAAAACATTCAGTACTTC.

V gene TRBV27 combines with J gene TRBJ1-5; tentative D call: TRBD1 (6 bases). The ends were cut back, 5 bases at V and 2 bases at J, with 10 bases in the middle. Germline assignment: CDR1 MNHEY and CDR2 SMNVEV (reference sequence). This CDR3 has 14 amino acids. CDR3 sequence reads: CASSPRQGNQPQHF. The CDR3 DNA is TGTGCCAGCAGTCCCCGACAGGGCAATCAGCCCCAGCATTTT.

By share, this clone ranks as medium-sized (0.01 to 0.1%). The V gene is TRBV27, the J gene TRBJ1-1; no clear D gene. The CDR3 has 13 residues. The germline gives CDR1 MNHEY, CDR2 SMNVEV (reference sequence). Trimming pared 6 bases from V and 4 bases from J, leaving 12 bases between. The CDR3: CASSLFMGTEAFF. For the CDR3, the DNA is TGTGCCAGCAGCCTCTTCATGGGCACTGAAGCTTTCTTT.

This clone has a single count. The V and J genes are TRBV9 and TRBJ1-3; 7 bases are a match to TRBD1. Germline lookup yields CDR1 SGDLS and CDR2 YYNGEE. This CDR3 spans 15 amino acids. V was clipped by 3 bases and J by 4 bases; unmatched bases: 7. CDR3 sequence: CASSATGVAGNTIYF. The DNA of the CDR3 is TGTGCCAGCAGCGCCACAGGGGTGGCAGGAAACACCATATATTTT.

The chain employs TRBV7-9 and TRBJ2-6, with 8 bases lining up with TRBD1. With 8 bases clipped from V and 0 bases from J, the junction kept 12 bases outside the gene matches. From germline, CDR1 is SEHNR and CDR2 FQNEAQ (reference sequence). The CDR3 has 18 amino acids. The CDR3 region has the DNA TGTGCCAGCGGATATTCCGGGACAGGCCACTCTGGGGCCAACGTCCTGACTTTC. It encodes CASGYSGTGHSGANVLTF.

The rearrangement joins TRBV6-7 to TRBJ2-5, with D maybe TRBD1 (6 bases). TRBV6-7 is assigned to the ORF class and has an uncertain function. This CDR3 comprises 17 residues. The V end lost 0 bases, the J end lost 3 bases, and 17 bases lay between the germline ends. Written as DNA, the CDR3 is TGTGCCAGCAGTTACTCCGGACCGGACAGCAACAAAGAGACCCAGTACTTC. Its translation is CASSYSGPDSNKETQYF.

This sequence joins TRBV5-8 and TRBJ2-4, with 7 bases identical to TRBD2. V lost 4 bases to trimming and J lost 3 bases; unmatched junction nucleotides: 7. The CDR3 contains 15 residues. The germline V gene has CDR1 SGHTS and CDR2 YDEGEE. CDR3: CASSGPPGGKNIQYF. The CDR3 bases are TGTGCCAGCAGCGGGCCCCCGGGGGGCAAAAACATTCAGTACTTC.

V usage is TRBV7-9 and J usage is TRBJ2-3, with D possibly being TRBD2 (6 bases). Germline values: CDR1 SEHNR, CDR2 FQNEAQ (reference sequence). V dropped 3 bases and J dropped 4 bases, with 11 bases sitting between them. The CDR3 has 14 residues. DNA of the CDR3: TGTGCCAGCAGCTTTTTCGCGGGGCCAGATACGCAGTATTTT. Translation gives CASSFFAGPDTQYF.

This chain links TRBV27 with TRBJ1-1; TRBD1 aligns across 8 bases. CDR1 is MNHEY, CDR2 SMNVEV, per germline (reference sequence). J lost 0 bases, V lost 5 bases, and 5 bases had no gene match. CDR3 size: 15 residues. DNA of the CDR3: TGTGCCAGCAGTATCCACAGGGGGATGAACACTGAAGCTTTCTTT. As protein: CASSIHRGMNTEAFF.

The V and J genes are TRBV19 and TRBJ2-7; D may match TRBD1 or TRBD2 (6 bases each). Per germline, CDR1 LNHDA and CDR2 SQIVND (reference sequence). The V end lost 5 bases, the J end lost 4 bases, and 12 bases lay between the germline ends. The CDR3 extends over 13 amino acids. The CDR3 coding sequence is TGTGCCAGTAGTCCCGGGGGCCGATACGAGCAGTACTTC. The encoded protein is CASSPGGRYEQYF.

This chain connects TRBV27 to TRBJ1-5, with 7 bases identical to TRBD1. After removal of 3 bases from V and 6 bases from J, the junction contained 5 bases not matched to a gene. The germline V gene has CDR1 MNHEY and CDR2 SMNVEV (reference sequence). CDR3 length: 14 residues. CDR3 sequence (DNA): TGTGCCAGCAGTTTGCGACAGGGAGGTCAGCCCCAGCATTTT. Translating it yields CASSLRQGGQPQHF.